This T cell receptor beta chain originates from a study of PD-1 blockade in classical Hodgkin lymphoma. Germline V gives CDR1 SGHTA, CDR2 FQGNSA. The CDR3 runs 16 residues. Trimming cost V 4 bases and J 2 bases; bases outside gene matches: 9. This clone was counted a few times. The antigen remains undetermined. Each of the patients experienced relapse following autologous stem cell transplantation, and their brentuximab vedotin exposure differed. Complete response, partial response or progressive disease made up the best responses. Measured with immunoSEQ multiplex PCR; TCRdb has only the in-frame clones, and not every one. The sample records over 50,000 clones, around 78% being singletons. Findings of the study overall: Why the repertoires differ is still unclear, perhaps disease activity or prior therapy. Newly diagnosed patients reportedly had lower baseline TCR diversity than healthy donors. Newly diagnosed and completely responding patients shared comparable baseline diversity.

The source is a human donor with classical Hodgkin lymphoma. This specimen was peripheral blood mononuclear cells (PBMCs), taken before the second cycle of nivolumab. The V call is TRBV7-2, the J call TRBJ2-7; 9 bases agree with TRBD2. CDR3: CASSSSGASGTYEQYF. In nucleotides, the CDR3 is TGTGCCAGCAGCTCTTCTGGGGCTAGCGGGACCTACGAGCAGTACTTC.